This TCR beta chain comes out of a study of beta chain features in type 1 diabetes. Study-level findings and limits: Type 1 diabetes patients showed a moderate but significant shortening of TCRB CDR3s in all four CD4+ subsets.

The authors reverse transcribed all of the isolated RNA, so sequencing captured expressed TCRB transcripts. Assay used: immunoSEQ multiplex PCR; TCRdb lists only in-frame clones, some missing. The sample comprises some 190,000 clones, 7.8% of which are singletons, and around 0.9% rests with the top ten. This clone was observed a handful of times. The antigen is undetermined. CDR1 is LNHDA and CDR2 is SQIVND in the germline V gene (reference sequence). The CDR3 extends over 15 amino acids. The V gene end was trimmed by 3 bases and the J gene end by 6 bases; junction bases not matched to a gene: 6. This receptor was identified in a woman aged 40 to 50 with type 1 diabetes. The chain has TRBV19 and TRBJ2-2, with 8 bases that match TRBD1. The sample was central memory CD4+ T cells from blood. CDR3 protein: CASSIRGQGPGELFF. In DNA, the CDR3 is TGTGCCAGTAGTATCCGCGGACAGGGACCCGGGGAGCTGTTTTTT.